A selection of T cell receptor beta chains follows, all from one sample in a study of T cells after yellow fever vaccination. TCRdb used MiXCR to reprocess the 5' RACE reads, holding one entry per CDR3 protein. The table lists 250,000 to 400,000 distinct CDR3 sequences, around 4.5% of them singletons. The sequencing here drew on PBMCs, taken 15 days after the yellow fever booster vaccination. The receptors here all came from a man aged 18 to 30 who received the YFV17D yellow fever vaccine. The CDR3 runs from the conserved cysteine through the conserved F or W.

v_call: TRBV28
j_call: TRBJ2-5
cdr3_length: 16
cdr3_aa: CASSDTGHRPWETQYF

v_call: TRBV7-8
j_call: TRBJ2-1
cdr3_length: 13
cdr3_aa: CASSLPTGLGQFF

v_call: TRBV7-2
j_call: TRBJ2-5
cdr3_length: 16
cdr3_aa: CASSLHIGGVQETQYF

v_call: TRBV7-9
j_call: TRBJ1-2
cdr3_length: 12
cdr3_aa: CASSFPGGGYTF

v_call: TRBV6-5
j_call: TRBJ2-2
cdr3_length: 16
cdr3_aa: CASRPGLAGGAGELFF

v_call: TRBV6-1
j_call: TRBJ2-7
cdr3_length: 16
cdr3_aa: CASSEPGSGGAYEQYF

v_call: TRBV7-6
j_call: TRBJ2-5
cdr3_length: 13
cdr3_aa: CASSVNTKETQYF

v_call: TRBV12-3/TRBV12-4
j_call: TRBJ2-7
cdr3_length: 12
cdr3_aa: CASSPTYYEQYF

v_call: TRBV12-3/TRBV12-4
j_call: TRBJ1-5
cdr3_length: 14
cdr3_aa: CASSFSGGRQPQHF

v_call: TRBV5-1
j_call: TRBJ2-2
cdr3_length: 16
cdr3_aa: CASSPGLAGVTGELFF

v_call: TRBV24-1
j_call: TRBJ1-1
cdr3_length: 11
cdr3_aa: CATSEGAEAFF

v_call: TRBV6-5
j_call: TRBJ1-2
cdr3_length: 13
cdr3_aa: CASSYPGAYGYTF

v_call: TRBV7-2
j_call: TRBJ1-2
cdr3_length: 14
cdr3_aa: CASSLERGTYGYTF

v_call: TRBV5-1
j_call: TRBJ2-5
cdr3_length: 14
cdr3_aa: CASSLAGEQETQYF

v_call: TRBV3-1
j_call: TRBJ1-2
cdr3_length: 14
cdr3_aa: CASSRREANYGYTF

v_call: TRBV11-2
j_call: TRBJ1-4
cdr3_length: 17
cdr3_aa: CASSLVGGRGTNEKLFF

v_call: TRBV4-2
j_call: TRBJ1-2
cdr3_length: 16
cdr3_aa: CASSQDLEGAYYGYTF

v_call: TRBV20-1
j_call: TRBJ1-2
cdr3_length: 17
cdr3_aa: CSARTLQGGRLNYGYTF

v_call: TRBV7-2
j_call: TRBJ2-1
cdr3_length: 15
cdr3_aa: CASSRTGEAYNEQFF

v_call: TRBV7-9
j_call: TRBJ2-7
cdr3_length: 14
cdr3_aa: CASSLRDRENEQYF

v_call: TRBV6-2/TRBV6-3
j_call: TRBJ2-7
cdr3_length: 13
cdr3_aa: CASSAARAYEQYF

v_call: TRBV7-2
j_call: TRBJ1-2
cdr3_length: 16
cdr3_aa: CASSPRDPGGGDGYTF

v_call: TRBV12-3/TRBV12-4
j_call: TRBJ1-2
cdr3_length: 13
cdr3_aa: CASSLKGGYGYTF

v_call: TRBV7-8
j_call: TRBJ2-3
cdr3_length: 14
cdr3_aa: CASSLAGTERPQYF

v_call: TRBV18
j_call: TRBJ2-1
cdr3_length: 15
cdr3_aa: CASSPPGSFYNEQFF

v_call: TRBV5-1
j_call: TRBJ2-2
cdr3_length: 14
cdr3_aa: CASGRTGSTGELFF

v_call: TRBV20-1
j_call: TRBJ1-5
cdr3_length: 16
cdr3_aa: CSARDRRTGFNQPQHF

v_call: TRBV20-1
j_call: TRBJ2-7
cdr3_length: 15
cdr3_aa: CSARAPDGDSYEQYF

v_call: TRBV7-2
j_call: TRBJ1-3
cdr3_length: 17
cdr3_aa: CASSLAPRGGLLNTIYF

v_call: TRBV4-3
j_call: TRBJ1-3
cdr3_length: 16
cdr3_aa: CASSQEGTGLGNTIYF

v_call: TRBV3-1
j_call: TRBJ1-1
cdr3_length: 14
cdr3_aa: CASSRGQSNTEAFF

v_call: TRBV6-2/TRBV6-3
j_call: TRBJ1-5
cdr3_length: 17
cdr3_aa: CASSPVTSRVTNQPQHF

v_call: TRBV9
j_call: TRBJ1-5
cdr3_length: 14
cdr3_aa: CASSVESGGQPQHF

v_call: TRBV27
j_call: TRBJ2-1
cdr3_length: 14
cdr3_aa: CASRNSGGAGEQFF

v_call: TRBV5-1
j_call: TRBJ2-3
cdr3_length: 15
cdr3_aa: CASSRRGGGTDTQYF

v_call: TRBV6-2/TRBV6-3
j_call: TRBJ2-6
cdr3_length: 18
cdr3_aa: CASSNPRGIASGANVLTF

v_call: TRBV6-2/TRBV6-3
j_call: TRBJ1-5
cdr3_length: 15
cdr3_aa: CASRKTATLNQPQHF

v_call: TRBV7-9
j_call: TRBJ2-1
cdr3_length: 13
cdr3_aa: CASTQGIYNEQFF

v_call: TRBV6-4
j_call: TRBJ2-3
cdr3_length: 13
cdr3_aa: CASSAGSTDTQYF

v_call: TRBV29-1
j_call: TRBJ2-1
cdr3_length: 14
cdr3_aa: CSVDRSQTYNEQFF

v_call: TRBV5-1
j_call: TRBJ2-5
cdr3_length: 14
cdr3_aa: CASSLGDPQETQYF

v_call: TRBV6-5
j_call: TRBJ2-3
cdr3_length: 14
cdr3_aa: CASSYFSRENTQYF

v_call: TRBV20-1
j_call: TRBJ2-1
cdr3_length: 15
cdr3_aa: CSARDLAGAHNEQFF

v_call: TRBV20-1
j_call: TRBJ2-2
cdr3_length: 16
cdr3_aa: CSARDQRLGGGGELFF